This T cell receptor (beta chain) comes out of a study of graft-versus-host responses after intestinal transplantation. Study information: Transplant recipients had multivisceral, liver-intestinal, or isolated intestinal grafts.

The table came from immunoSEQ multiplex PCR; TCRdb's copy has only in-frame clones and leaves some out. The sample lists more than 100,000 clones, roughly 91% seen once, with roughly 0.11% in the top ten. On this clone itself: What it binds is unknown. This CDR3 is also generated by other DNA sequences in the sample.

Germline CDR1 and CDR2: SGHDT and YYEEEE. The CDR3 has 13 residues. Trimming left V 4 bases short and J 7 bases short, with 12 bases between. The chain links TRBV5-6 to TRBJ2-1; D uncertain. The source of this sequence is a human donor who received an intestinal transplant. Sequencing was performed on unstimulated CD4+ T cells sorted from spleen or lymph node cells, taken before intestinal transplant. CDR3 region: CASSLLRGNEQFF. CDR3 DNA sequence: TGTGCCAGCAGCCTACTACGTGGGAATGAGCAGTTCTTC.